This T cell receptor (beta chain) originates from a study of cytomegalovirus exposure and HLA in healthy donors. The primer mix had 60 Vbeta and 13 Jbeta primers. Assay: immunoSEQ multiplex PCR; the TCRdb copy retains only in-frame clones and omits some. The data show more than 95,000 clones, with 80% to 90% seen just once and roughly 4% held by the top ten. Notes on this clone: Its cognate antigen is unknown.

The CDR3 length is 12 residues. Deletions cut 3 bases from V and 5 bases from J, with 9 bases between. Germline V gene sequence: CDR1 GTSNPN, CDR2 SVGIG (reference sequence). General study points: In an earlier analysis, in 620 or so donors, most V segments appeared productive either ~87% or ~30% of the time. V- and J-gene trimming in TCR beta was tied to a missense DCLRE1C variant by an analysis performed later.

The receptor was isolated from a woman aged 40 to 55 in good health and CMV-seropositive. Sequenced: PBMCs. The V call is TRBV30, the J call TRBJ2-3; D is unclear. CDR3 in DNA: TGTGCCTGGAGCCCTTTGAGAGATACGCAGTATTTT. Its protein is CAWSPLRDTQYF.